This entry lists 30 T cell receptor beta chains sequenced from one sample in a study of shared clonotypes between healthy human individuals. The table came from immunoSEQ multiplex PCR; TCRdb's copy has only in-frame clones and leaves some out. The data contain 2 million to 3 million clones, around nine tenths of them singletons. What was sequenced was naive CD4+ T cells sorted from blood. As for subset: CD45RA+ positively selected. The receptors shown here come from a man aged 18 to 30 in good health.

The chain recombines TRBV30 with TRBJ1-4; 11 bases align to TRBD1. The germline V gene encodes CDR1 GTSNPN and CDR2 SVGIG (reference sequence). Trimming removed 8 bases from V and 4 bases from J; junction bases left unmatched: 0. This CDR3 region has 12 residues. The DNA for the CDR3 is TGTGCCGGGACAGGGGGTAATGAAAAACTGTTTTTT. It is translated as CAGTGGNEKLFF.

The chain's CDR3 is CASSAALYEQYF. Written as DNA, the CDR3 is TGTGCCAGCAGCGCTGCTCTCTACGAGCAGTACTTC. The rearrangement joins TRBV7-9 to TRBJ2-5; D call uncertain. The DNA end lines up better with TRBJ2-7; the J call may be wrong. Germline lookup yields CDR1 SEHNR and CDR2 FQNEAQ (reference sequence). This CDR3 region has 12 residues.

J is TRBJ1-1 and V is TRBV27; 9 bases are shared with TRBD1. The CDR3 runs 15 residues. Germline trimming cut 1 base from V and 1 base from J; bases unmatched to any gene: 1. Germline CDR1 MNHEY, CDR2 SMNVEV (reference sequence). This CDR3 reads CASSLWGQGNTEAFF. The CDR3 DNA is TGTGCCAGCAGTTTATGGGGACAGGGGAACACTGAAGCTTTCTTT.

The V and J genes are TRBV5-1 and TRBJ2-5, with D hard to call. This CDR3 comprises 11 residues. V was cut by 7 bases and J by 4 bases, with 8 bases left in between. From germline, CDR1 is SGHRS and CDR2 YFSETQ. This CDR3 reads CASRNGETQYF. DNA of the CDR3: TGCGCCAGCCGCAACGGAGAGACCCAGTACTTC.

V is TRBV6-5 and J is TRBJ2-2, with D perhaps being TRBD1 or TRBD2 (5 bases each). The V gene lost 0 bases and the J gene lost 5 bases, with 13 bases spanning the gap. The germline CDR1 and CDR2 sequences are MNHEY and SVGAGI. This CDR3 has 16 residues. DNA of the CDR3: TGTGCCAGCAGTTACTCAGGGGACCCAAGTACCGGGGAGCTGTTTTTT. Translated: CASSYSGDPSTGELFF.

The chain combines TRBV6-5 with TRBJ2-1; either TRBD1 or TRBD2 may fit D (6 bases each). The CDR3 contains 13 residues. From germline, CDR1 is MNHEY and CDR2 SVGAGI. Trimming left V 7 bases short and J 4 bases short, with 11 bases between. The CDR3 region has the DNA TGTGCCAGCACGAGGGGGGCATACAATGAGCAGTTCTTC. It translates to CASTRGAYNEQFF.

The rearrangement uses TRBV4-3 and TRBJ2-1, with D perhaps given as TRBD1 or TRBD2 (5 bases each). Trimming removed 1 base from V and 8 bases from J, with 12 bases in between. This CDR3 spans 14 amino acids. From germline, CDR1 is LGHNA and CDR2 YSLEER. CDR3 amino acids: CASSQARGVYEQFF. CDR3 sequence (DNA): TGCGCCAGCAGCCAAGCCAGAGGGGTCTATGAGCAGTTCTTC.

CDR3: CASSEEIAMNTEAFF. DNA for the CDR3: TGTGCCAGCAGTGAAGAGATTGCGATGAACACTGAAGCTTTCTTT. The V call is TRBV2, the J call TRBJ1-1; D unresolved. This CDR3 is built from 15 residues. From germline, CDR1 is SNHLY and CDR2 FYNNEI. Trimming stripped 1 base from V and 0 bases from J, with 9 bases between.

This rearrangement joins TRBV27 to TRBJ1-2; D ambiguous. Trimming stripped 3 bases from V and 3 bases from J, with 8 bases between. This CDR3 has 13 residues. The germline gives CDR1 MNHEY, CDR2 SMNVEV (reference sequence). Here the CDR3 reads CASSLGSYYGYTF. The CDR3 DNA sequence: TGTGCCAGCAGTTTGGGATCCTACTATGGCTACACCTTC.

The V gene is TRBV7-2, the J gene TRBJ1-2; D is perhaps TRBD1 (5 bases). The CDR3 is 16 amino acids. Germline CDR1 SGHTA, CDR2 FQGNSA. V was shortened by 1 base and J by 4 bases, with 16 bases between the two germline ends. CDR3 region: CASSLEVGFGAYGYTF. CDR3 in DNA: TGTGCCAGCAGCTTAGAAGTCGGCTTCGGGGCCTATGGCTACACCTTC. Variable domain in full (rest from reference TRBV7-2 and TRBJ1-2): GAGVSQSPSNKVTEKGKDVELRCDPISGHTALYWYRQSLGQGLEFLIYFQGNSAPDKSGLPSDRFSAERTGGSVSTLTIQRTQQEDSAVYLCASSLEVGFGAYGYTFGSGTRLTVV.

V gene TRBV18 combines with J gene TRBJ2-3, with 9 bases aligning to TRBD2. Germline CDR1 reads KGHSH; CDR2 reads LQKENI. Trimming cost V 6 bases and J 4 bases; bases outside gene matches: 5. CDR3 length: 14 residues. CDR3 in DNA: TGTGCCAGCTCGCGGACTAGCGAGCCAGATACGCAGTATTTT. Its protein is CASSRTSEPDTQYF.

The gene calls are TRBV5-4 and TRBJ2-5; maybe TRBD1 (5 bases). This CDR3 region has 15 residues. The V gene lost 2 bases and the J gene lost 2 bases, with 13 bases spanning the gap. Germline values: CDR1 SGHNT, CDR2 YYREEE (reference sequence). CDR3 in amino acids: CASSFQGEVQETQYF. The CDR3 DNA reads TGTGCCAGCAGCTTTCAGGGCGAGGTACAAGAGACCCAGTACTTC.

The chain joins TRBV10-3 to TRBJ1-2; D may be TRBD1 (5 bases). Trimming pared 9 bases from V and 8 bases from J, leaving 19 bases between. The CDR3 is 13 residues long. CDR1 and CDR2 from the germline V gene are ENHRY and SYGVKD. The CDR3 region is CAMDGGGMEGYTF. DNA of the CDR3: TGTGCCATGGACGGGGGAGGGATGGAAGGCTACACCTTC.

The V call is TRBV7-9, the J call TRBJ2-7; the D is unclear. This CDR3 comprises 11 residues. Germline V lookup: CDR1 SEHNR, CDR2 FQNEAQ (reference sequence). Trimming stripped 5 bases from V and 6 bases from J, with 8 bases between. The CDR3 sequence: CASSNSLEQYF. The CDR3 DNA reads TGTGCCAGCAGCAACAGTCTCGAGCAGTACTTC. Drawing the rest from reference TRBV7-9 and TRBJ2-7, the complete variable domain is DTGVSQNPRHKITKRGQNVTFRCDPISEHNRLYWYRQTLGQGPEFLTYFQNEAQLEKSRLLSDRFSAERPKGSFSTLEIQRTEQGDSAMYLCASSNSLEQYFGPGTRLTVT.

The genes are TRBV6-5 and TRBJ2-1; no firm D call. The CDR3 is 15 amino acids. Germline-derived CDR1 and CDR2 are MNHEY and SVGAGI. Trimming took 2 bases from V and 6 from J, leaving 14 bases between them. CDR3 sequence: CASSYVTHRANEQFF. Written as DNA, the CDR3 is TGTGCCAGCAGTTACGTAACCCACCGTGCCAATGAGCAGTTCTTC.

The CDR3 sequence is CASRQTGALQETQYF. Written as DNA, the CDR3 is TGTGCCAGTAGACAGACAGGGGCCCTCCAAGAGACCCAGTACTTC. The chain combines TRBV19 with TRBJ2-5; 8 bases map to TRBD1. There are 15 residues in the CDR3. V gave up 6 bases and J gave up 1 base; unmatched junction bases: 7. Germline-derived CDR1 and CDR2 are LNHDA and SQIVND (reference sequence).

This sequence joins TRBV6-6 and TRBJ2-1, with TRBD1 identical over 7 bases. V lost 8 bases to trimming and J lost 0 bases; unmatched junction nucleotides: 4. The CDR3 is 14 residues long. Germline CDR1 MNHNY, CDR2 SVGAGI (reference sequence). The CDR3 DNA is TGTGCCAGCGTTACAGGGGCCTCCTACAATGAGCAGTTCTTC. Amino acid sequence: CASVTGASYNEQFF.

This sequence joins TRBV5-4 and TRBJ2-3; D call uncertain. The V gene lost 0 bases and the J gene lost 13 bases, with 12 bases spanning the gap. CDR3 length: 12 residues. Germline V gene lookup returns CDR1 SGHNT and CDR2 YYREEE (reference sequence). The CDR3 DNA sequence: TGTGCCAGCAGCTTGGCATCTCGGATCAAGTATTTT. It is translated as CASSLASRIKYF. Using reference TRBV5-4 and TRBJ2-3 for the parts outside the CDR3, the full variable domain is ETGVTQSPTHLIKTRGQQVTLRCSSQSGHNTVSWYQQALGQGPQFIFQYYREEENGRGNFPPRFSGLQFPNYSSELNVNALELDDSALYLCASSLASRIKYFGPGTRLTVL.

J is TRBJ2-3 and V is TRBV5-1; D may be TRBD2 (5 bases). The CDR3 has 16 amino acids. The V gene's germline CDR1 is SGHRS and CDR2 YFSETQ. Trimming took 4 bases from V and 0 from J, leaving 15 bases between them. CDR3 nucleotides: TGCGCCAGCAGCCAACCCACCCGGGAAAGCACAGATACGCAGTATTTT. Translation: CASSQPTRESTDTQYF.

J is TRBJ1-5 and V is TRBV18, with 9 bases fitting TRBD1. Per the germline V gene, CDR1 is KGHSH and CDR2 is LQKENI. The CDR3 contains 15 residues. J gave up 2 bases and V 8 bases, and 7 bases lay outside the gene matches. The CDR3 sequence is CASGAGQGGNQPQHF. The CDR3 region has the DNA TGTGCCAGCGGCGCGGGACAGGGTGGCAATCAGCCCCAGCATTTT.

V gene TRBV7-3 combines with J gene TRBJ2-3, with TRBD1 as a possible D gene (6 bases). The CDR3 extends over 14 amino acids. Trimming shortened V by 2 bases and J by 4 bases, and 10 bases separated the two germline ends. CDR1 SGHTA and CDR2 FQGTGA come from the germline V gene. CDR3 residues: CASSLVGGADTQYF. CDR3 sequence (DNA): TGTGCCAGCAGCTTAGTAGGGGGAGCAGATACGCAGTATTTT.

The chain is built from TRBV6-6 and TRBJ1-1; D gene uncertain. The CDR3 is made up of 14 amino acids. Germline CDR1 is MNHNY and CDR2 is SVGAGI (reference sequence). V dropped 1 base and J dropped 2 bases, with 8 bases sitting between them. The CDR3 spells CASSYYSANTEAFF. In DNA form, the CDR3 reads TGTGCCAGCAGTTACTACAGTGCCAACACTGAAGCTTTCTTT.

The chain joins TRBV11-3 to TRBJ2-7; D remains ambiguous. Trimming removed 1 base at V and 7 bases at J, with 17 bases between. This CDR3 region has 15 residues. CDR1 and CDR2 from the germline V gene are SGHNT and YENEEA. The CDR3: CASSLVAQTGGEQYF. Here the CDR3 DNA reads TGTGCCAGCAGCTTAGTGGCCCAGACGGGTGGTGAGCAGTACTTC.

The rearrangement uses TRBV14 and TRBJ1-2, with D unclear. Per the germline V gene, CDR1 is SGHDN and CDR2 is FVKESK. The CDR3 is 13 amino acids. Trimming pared 4 bases from V and 3 bases from J, leaving 9 bases between. In DNA, the CDR3 is TGTGCCAGCAGCCCGGACCTTTACTATGGCTACACCTTC. As protein: CASSPDLYYGYTF.

A note on this clone: Other DNA sequences in the same sample also yield this CDR3. The V call is TRBV5-6, the J call TRBJ2-7; D is unresolved. This CDR3 comprises 11 residues. Deletions cut 4 bases from V and 2 bases from J, with 4 bases between. Per germline, CDR1 SGHDT and CDR2 YYEEEE. CDR3 coding DNA: TGTGCCAGCAGCCGAACCTACGAGCAGTACTTC. The encoded protein is CASSRTYEQYF.

Turning to this clone: One end of the junction does not line up with germline, which may come from a read error. The gene calls are TRBV10-3 and TRBJ2-7, with unresolved D. The CDR3 extends over 13 amino acids. In germline, CDR1 is ENHRY, CDR2 SYGVKD. CDR3 loop: CAISERSSYGQYF. The CDR3 DNA follows: TGTGCCATCAGTGAACGAAGCTCCTACGGGCAGTACTTC.

The J gene is TRBJ2-3, the V gene TRBV6-1; perhaps TRBD2 as D (7 bases). Germline V gene lookup returns CDR1 MNHNS and CDR2 SASEGT. The CDR3 sequence is 14 residues long. V gave up 6 bases and J gave up 3 bases, with 13 bases separating them. The CDR3 DNA is TGTGCCAGCAGGAAGGCGGGGGCTACAGATACGCAGTATTTT. Its translation is CASRKAGATDTQYF.

The chain recombines TRBV27 with TRBJ1-6, with 7 bases fitting TRBD1. There are 19 residues in the CDR3. The junction had 10 bases not matched to a gene; V was cut back by 2 bases and J by 0 bases. The germline V gene encodes CDR1 MNHEY and CDR2 SMNVEV (reference sequence). The CDR3 DNA is TGTGCCAGCAGTTTAAGGGGGCTACCGAACAGCTCCTATAATTCACCCCTCCACTTT. Protein: CASSLRGLPNSSYNSPLHF.

This chain connects TRBV6-6 to TRBJ2-2; 7 bases line up with TRBD2. This CDR3 region has 14 residues. The V segment lost 4 bases and the J segment 6 bases; nucleotides outside the gene matches: 5. Germline assignment: CDR1 MNHNY and CDR2 SVGAGI (reference sequence). Here the CDR3 DNA reads TGTGCCAGCAGTTCCCGGGAGGCGGCCGGGGAGCTGTTTTTT. This translates into CASSSREAAGELFF.

In nucleotides, the CDR3 is TGCAGCGTTGTAAAGGACAGCTACAATGAGCAGTTCTTC. Encoded protein: CSVVKDSYNEQFF. V usage is TRBV29-1 and J usage is TRBJ2-1; a possible D gene is TRBD1 (6 bases). CDR3 length: 13 amino acids. Trimming took off 4 bases at V and 3 bases at J, with 10 bases between the two ends. Germline CDR1 and CDR2: SQVTM and ANQGSEA.